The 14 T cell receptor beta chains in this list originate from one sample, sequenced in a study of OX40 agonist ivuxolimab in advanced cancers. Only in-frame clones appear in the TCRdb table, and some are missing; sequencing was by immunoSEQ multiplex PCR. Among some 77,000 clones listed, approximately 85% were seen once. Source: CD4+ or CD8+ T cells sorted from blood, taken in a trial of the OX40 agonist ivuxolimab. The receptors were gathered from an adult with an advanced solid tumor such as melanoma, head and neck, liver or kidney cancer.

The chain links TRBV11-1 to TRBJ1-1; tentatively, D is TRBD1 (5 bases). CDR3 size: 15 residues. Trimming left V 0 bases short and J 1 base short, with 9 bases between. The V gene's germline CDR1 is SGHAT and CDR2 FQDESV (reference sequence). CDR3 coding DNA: TGTGCCAGCAGCTTAGCGCCCGGGGCGAACACTGAAGCTTTCTTT. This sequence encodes CASSLAPGANTEAFF.

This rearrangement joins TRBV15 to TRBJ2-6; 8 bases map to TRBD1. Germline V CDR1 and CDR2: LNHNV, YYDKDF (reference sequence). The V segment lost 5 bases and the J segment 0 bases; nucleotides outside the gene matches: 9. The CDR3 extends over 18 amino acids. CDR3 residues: CATSQRGQGRSGANVLTF. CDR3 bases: TGTGCCACCAGCCAACGCGGACAGGGACGCTCTGGGGCCAACGTCCTGACTTTC.

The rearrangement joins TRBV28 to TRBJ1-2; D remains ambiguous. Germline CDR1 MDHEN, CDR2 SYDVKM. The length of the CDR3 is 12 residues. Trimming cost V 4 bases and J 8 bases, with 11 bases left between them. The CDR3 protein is CASSSYRWGYTF. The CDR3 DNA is TGTGCCAGCAGTTCATACCGTTGGGGCTACACCTTC.

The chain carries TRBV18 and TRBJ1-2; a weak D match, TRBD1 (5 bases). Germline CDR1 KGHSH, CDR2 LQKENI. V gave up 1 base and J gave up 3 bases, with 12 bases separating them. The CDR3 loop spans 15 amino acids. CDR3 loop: CASSPLSDSDYGYTF. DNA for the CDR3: TGTGCCAGCTCACCACTTTCTGACAGTGACTATGGCTACACCTTC.

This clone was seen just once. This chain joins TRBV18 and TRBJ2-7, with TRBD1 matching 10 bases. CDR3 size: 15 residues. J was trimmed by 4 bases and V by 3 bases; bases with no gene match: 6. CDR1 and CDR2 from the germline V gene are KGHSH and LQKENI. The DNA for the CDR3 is TGTGCCAGCTCACCTGTGGGACAGGGGTTTTACGAGCAGTACTTC. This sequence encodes CASSPVGQGFYEQYF. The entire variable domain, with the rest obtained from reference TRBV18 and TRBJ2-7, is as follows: NAGVMQNPRHLVRRRGQEARLRCSPMKGHSHVYWYRQLPEEGLKFMVYLQKENIIDESGMPKERFSAEFPKEGPSILRIQQVVRGDSAAYFCASSPVGQGFYEQYFGPGTRLTVT.

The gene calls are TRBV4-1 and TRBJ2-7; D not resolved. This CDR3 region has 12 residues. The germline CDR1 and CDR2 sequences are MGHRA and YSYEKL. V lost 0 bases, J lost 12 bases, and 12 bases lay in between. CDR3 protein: CASSQDTGYRYF. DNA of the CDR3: TGCGCCAGCAGCCAAGATACCGGATATCGGTACTTC.

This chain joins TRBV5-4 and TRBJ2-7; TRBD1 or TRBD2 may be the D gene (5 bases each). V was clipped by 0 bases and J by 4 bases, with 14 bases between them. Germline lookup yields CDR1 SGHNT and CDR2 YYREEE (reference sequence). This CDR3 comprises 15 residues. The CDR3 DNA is TGTGCCAGCAGCTTGGAGGTGACTGGGGGATACGAGCAGTACTTC. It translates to CASSLEVTGGYEQYF.

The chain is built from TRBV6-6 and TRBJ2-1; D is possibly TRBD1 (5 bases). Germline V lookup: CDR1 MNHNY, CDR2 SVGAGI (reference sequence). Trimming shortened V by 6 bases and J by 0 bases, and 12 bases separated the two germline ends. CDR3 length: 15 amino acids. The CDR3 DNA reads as TGTGCCAGCAGACGACAGTGGACCTCCTACAATGAGCAGTTCTTC. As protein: CASRRQWTSYNEQFF.

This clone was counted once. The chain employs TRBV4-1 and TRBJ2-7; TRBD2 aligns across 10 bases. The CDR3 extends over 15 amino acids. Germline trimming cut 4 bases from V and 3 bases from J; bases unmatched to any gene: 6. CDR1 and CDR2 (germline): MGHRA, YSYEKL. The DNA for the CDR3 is TGCGCCAGCAGCCGAGAGACTAGCGGGTTCTACGAGCAGTACTTC. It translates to CASSRETSGFYEQYF.

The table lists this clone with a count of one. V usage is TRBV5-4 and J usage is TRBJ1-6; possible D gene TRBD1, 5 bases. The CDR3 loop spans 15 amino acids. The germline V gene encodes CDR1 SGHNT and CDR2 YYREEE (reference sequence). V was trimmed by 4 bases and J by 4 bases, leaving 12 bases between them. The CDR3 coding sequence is TGTGCCAGCAGCCCCGACGGGGCGTATAATTCACCCCTCCACTTT. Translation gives CASSPDGAYNSPLHF.

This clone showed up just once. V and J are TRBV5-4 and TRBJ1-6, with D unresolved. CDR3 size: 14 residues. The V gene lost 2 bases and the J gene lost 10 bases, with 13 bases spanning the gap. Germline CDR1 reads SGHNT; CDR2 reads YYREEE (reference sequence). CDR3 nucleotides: TGTGCCAGCAGCTTCGATTGGGGTTCATCACCCCTCCACTTT. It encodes CASSFDWGSSPLHF.

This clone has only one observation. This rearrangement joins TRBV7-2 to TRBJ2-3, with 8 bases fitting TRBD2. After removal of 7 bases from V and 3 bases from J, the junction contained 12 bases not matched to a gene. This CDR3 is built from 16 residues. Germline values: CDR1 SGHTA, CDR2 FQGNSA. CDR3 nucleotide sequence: TGTGCCAGCAACAAAAGAGGAGCGGGAGTGACAGATACGCAGTATTTT. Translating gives CASNKRGAGVTDTQYF.

CDR3 amino acids: CAWISVSGRAGELFF. The CDR3 coding sequence is TGTGCCTGGATTAGCGTTAGCGGGAGAGCCGGGGAGCTGTTTTTT. This rearrangement joins TRBV30 to TRBJ2-2; 9 nucleotides align to TRBD2. This CDR3 has 15 amino acids. The V and J ends lost 4 bases and 6 bases, in that order; junction bases with no gene match: 9. Germline V lookup: CDR1 GTSNPN, CDR2 SVGIG (reference sequence).

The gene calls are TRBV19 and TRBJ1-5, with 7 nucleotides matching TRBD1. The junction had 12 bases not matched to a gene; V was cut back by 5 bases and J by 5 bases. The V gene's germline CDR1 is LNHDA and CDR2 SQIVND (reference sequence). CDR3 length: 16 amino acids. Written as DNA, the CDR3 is TGTGCCAGTAGTCTGATAGGGGACAGCCCTTATCAGCCCCAGCATTTT. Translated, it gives CASSLIGDSPYQPQHF.